These 24 T cell receptor beta chains originate from one sample sequenced in a study of shared clonotypes between healthy human individuals. Using immunoSEQ multiplex PCR, the repertoire was profiled, and TCRdb retains in-frame clones only, with some absent. The sample shows approximately 620,000 clones, more than 95% of them seen only once. The specimen was naive CD4+ T cells sorted from blood. Indicated subset: CD45RA+ positively selected. The receptors come from a woman aged 25 to 45 in good health.

The CDR3 here is CASSGNSGNTIYF. The CDR3 coding sequence is TGTGCCTCCTCCGGGAACTCTGGAAACACCATATATTTT. The rearrangement uses TRBV30 and TRBJ1-3; D is ambiguous. The CDR3 is 13 amino acids. CDR1 GTSNPN and CDR2 SVGIG come from the germline V gene (reference sequence). The V end lost 7 bases, the J end lost 0 bases, and 10 bases lay between the germline ends.

This sequence joins TRBV13 and TRBJ2-1, with a possible D match to TRBD2 (6 bases). In germline, CDR1 is PRHDT, CDR2 FYEKMQ (reference sequence). Trimming left V 0 bases short and J 10 bases short, with 28 bases between. This CDR3 is built from 19 residues. The DNA of the CDR3 is TGTGCCAGCAGCTTAGGTTCTCAGCTGCGGGGTTCGGTAGGAAGGGAGCAGTTCTTC. Amino acids: CASSLGSQLRGSVGREQFF.

The chain has TRBV18 and TRBJ1-2; D unclear. The CDR3 loop spans 12 amino acids. CDR1 and CDR2 from the germline V gene are KGHSH and LQKENI. V was shortened by 3 bases and J by 8 bases, with 10 bases between the two germline ends. Here the CDR3 reads CASSPERVGYTF. Written as DNA, the CDR3 is TGTGCCAGCTCACCCGAGCGGGTAGGCTACACCTTC.

The chain joins TRBV5-5 to TRBJ2-3, with D uncertain. The CDR3 length is 11 residues. Germline V gene lookup returns CDR1 SGHKS and CDR2 YYEKEE (reference sequence). V was cut by 4 bases and J by 5 bases, with 5 bases left in between. In DNA form, the CDR3 reads TGTGCCAGCAGCCCCGGAGATACGCAGTATTTT. This encodes CASSPGDTQYF. Combining the CDR3 with reference TRBV5-5 and TRBJ2-3 gives the whole variable domain DAGVTQSPTHLIKTRGQQVTLRCSPISGHKSVSWYQQVLGQGPQFIFQYYEKEERGRGNFPDRFSARQFPNYSSELNVNALLLGDSALYLCASSPGDTQYFGPGTRLTVL.

The chain uses TRBV19 and TRBJ1-3; no reliable D call. Germline V gene data show CDR1 as LNHDA and CDR2 as SQIVND (reference sequence). Trimming shortened V by 5 bases and J by 0 bases, and 17 bases separated the two germline ends. The CDR3 runs 17 residues. The CDR3 loop is CASSPTNVLLSGNTIYF. The CDR3 DNA reads as TGTGCCAGTAGTCCCACCAATGTCCTCCTCTCTGGAAACACCATATATTTT.

This chain links TRBV7-6 with TRBJ2-1; possible D gene TRBD2, 6 bases. CDR1 is SGHVS, CDR2 FNYEAQ, per germline. This CDR3 is 13 amino acids long. V was shortened by 4 bases and J by 5 bases, with 9 bases between the two germline ends. CDR3 residues: CASSSRLDNEQFF. The CDR3 DNA reads as TGTGCCAGCAGCTCGCGACTAGACAATGAGCAGTTCTTC. The full variable domain, rest sourced from reference TRBV7-6 and TRBJ2-1, is GAGVSQSPRYKVTKRGQDVALRCDPISGHVSLYWYRQALGQGPEFLTYFNYEAQQDKSGLPNDRFSAERPEGSISTLTIQRTEQRDSAMYRCASSSRLDNEQFFGPGTRLTVL.

This chain connects TRBV6-5 to TRBJ2-5; 10 nucleotides match TRBD2. Germline values: CDR1 MNHEY, CDR2 SVGAGI. V lost 5 bases, J lost 11 bases, and 11 bases stayed unmatched. This CDR3 is 14 amino acids long. The DNA for the CDR3 is TGTGCCAGCAGTCCTAGCGGGAGTCGCGATGAGCAGTACTTC. Its protein is CASSPSGSRDEQYF.

The V and J genes are TRBV5-1 and TRBJ2-4; TRBD2 matches 13 bases. From germline, CDR1 is SGHRS and CDR2 YFSETQ. The trim removed 5 bases at V and 2 bases at J, leaving 10 bases unmatched. The CDR3 runs to 18 residues. The CDR3, as DNA: TGCGCCAGCAGATCCGGGACTAGCGGGAATGGAACCAAAAACATTCAGTACTTC. Protein sequence: CASRSGTSGNGTKNIQYF.

The J gene is TRBJ1-1, the V gene TRBV19, with TRBD1 matching 7 bases. The germline gives CDR1 LNHDA, CDR2 SQIVND (reference sequence). V lost 6 bases to trimming and J lost 1 base; unmatched junction nucleotides: 14. This CDR3 region has 17 residues. The CDR3 DNA sequence: TGTGCCAGTAGCAACCGGAGAAGGGGGCGCGGGAACACTGAAGCTTTCTTT. This gives the protein CASSNRRRGRGNTEAFF.

The CDR3 bases are TGTGCCAGCAGCTTAAGCGGGAGGGCCCCCACCGGGGAGCTGTTTTTT. This gives the protein CASSLSGRAPTGELFF. The V and J genes are TRBV7-9 and TRBJ2-2; the match to TRBD2 covers 10 bases. The J segment lost 4 bases and the V segment lost 2 bases, leaving 4 bases of the junction unmatched. The CDR3 consists of 16 residues. Germline V gene lookup returns CDR1 SEHNR and CDR2 FQNEAQ (reference sequence).

This chain links TRBV10-3 with TRBJ2-3; D remains ambiguous. This CDR3 region has 13 residues. Germline loops: CDR1 ENHRY, CDR2 SYGVKD. V lost 5 bases and J 1 base, leaving 7 bases between the germline ends. CDR3: CAISHGGTDTQYF. The CDR3 region has the DNA TGTGCCATCAGTCATGGGGGCACAGATACGCAGTATTTT.

A remark on this clone: The sample carries other DNA sequences with the same CDR3. CDR3 DNA sequence: TGTGCCAGCAGCCCTCCGGGACAGATTAATGAAAAACTGTTTTTT. It yields the protein CASSPPGQINEKLFF. V and J are TRBV7-9 and TRBJ1-4; 7 bases are shared with TRBD1. The CDR3 spans 15 residues. V lost 5 bases, J lost 4 bases, and 7 bases stayed unmatched. CDR1 SEHNR and CDR2 FQNEAQ come from the germline V gene (reference sequence).

The chain couples TRBV28 to TRBJ2-3, with TRBD2 matching 9 bases. Germline V gene sequence: CDR1 MDHEN, CDR2 SYDVKM. The CDR3 has 16 amino acids. CDR3 DNA sequence: TGTGCTACGCTAGCGGGAACAGTTTCGGCAAGGGATACGCAGTATTTT. Its protein is CATLAGTVSARDTQYF.

The chain recombines TRBV12-5 with TRBJ1-2; the match to TRBD1 covers 7 bases. The CDR3 sequence is 18 residues long. V dropped 0 bases and J dropped 7; count of bases not matched to a gene: 17. In germline, CDR1 is LGHNT, CDR2 FRNRAP. CDR3 region: CASGLVPAGGSGLGGYTF. The CDR3 DNA follows: TGTGCTAGTGGTTTGGTACCGGCAGGGGGAAGCGGTCTGGGTGGCTACACCTTC.

V and J are TRBV7-9 and TRBJ1-1, with unresolved D. V gave up 5 bases and J gave up 10 bases, with 17 bases separating them. The CDR3 covers 13 residues. Germline V CDR1 and CDR2: SEHNR, FQNEAQ (reference sequence). The CDR3 is CASSVLERDSAFF. In nucleotides, the CDR3 is TGTGCCAGCAGCGTCCTAGAACGGGATTCAGCTTTCTTT.

The chain's CDR3 is CASSSAGGPNEQFF. The CDR3 DNA is TGTGCCAGCAGTTCGGCGGGGGGACCCAATGAGCAGTTCTTC. This chain uses TRBV27 with TRBJ2-1; 8 positions match TRBD2. From germline, CDR1 is MNHEY and CDR2 SMNVEV (reference sequence). J was trimmed by 6 bases and V by 4 bases; bases with no gene match: 5. The CDR3 sequence is 14 residues long.

This sequence joins TRBV5-1 and TRBJ2-5, with 7 bases matching TRBD1. The CDR3 extends over 15 amino acids. Germline CDR1 and CDR2: SGHRS and YFSETQ. V lost 4 bases and J lost 2; bases outside the gene matches: 8. The CDR3 here is CASSVNRGQQETQYF. The CDR3 DNA is TGCGCCAGCAGCGTCAACAGGGGACAGCAAGAGACCCAGTACTTC.

This chain connects TRBV30 to TRBJ2-7, with D tentatively TRBD2 (6 bases). Germline CDR1 reads GTSNPN; CDR2 reads SVGIG (reference sequence). This CDR3 contains 13 residues. V was shortened by 3 bases and J by 1 base, with 10 bases between the two germline ends. CDR3 coding DNA: TGTGCCTGGAGCCGGGACTTTTCCTACGAGCAGTACTTC. It encodes CAWSRDFSYEQYF.

The rearrangement links TRBV27 to TRBJ2-2; D tentatively reads TRBD1 or TRBD2 (6 bases each). The V end lost 5 bases, the J end lost 4 bases, and 11 bases lay between the germline ends. Germline CDR1 and CDR2: MNHEY and SMNVEV (reference sequence). The CDR3 loop spans 14 amino acids. The CDR3 nucleotides read TGTGCCAGCAGTGGGGGGCGGGCCACCGGGGAGCTGTTTTTT. Protein sequence: CASSGGRATGELFF.

This chain uses TRBV2 with TRBJ2-7; 7 nucleotides align to TRBD2. V was clipped by 7 bases and J by 0 bases; unmatched bases: 6. Germline CDR1 reads SNHLY; CDR2 reads FYNNEI. CDR3 length: 14 residues. The CDR3 here is CASTVPSGSYEQYF. The CDR3 region has the DNA TGTGCCAGCACCGTCCCTAGCGGCTCCTACGAGCAGTACTTC.

The genes are TRBV14 and TRBJ2-7; 13 nucleotides line up with TRBD2. After removal of 2 bases from V and 10 bases from J, the junction contained 8 bases not matched to a gene. CDR3 length: 15 residues. The germline CDR1 and CDR2 sequences are SGHDN and FVKESK. CDR3 nucleotides: TGTGCCAGCAGCCAATGGACTAGCGGGAGTTCCTTTCAGTACTTC. Its protein is CASSQWTSGSSFQYF.

This chain connects TRBV10-3 to TRBJ2-2, with TRBD2 matching over 10 bases. Germline loops: CDR1 ENHRY, CDR2 SYGVKD. The CDR3 is made up of 17 amino acids. Trimming took 6 bases from V and 8 from J; bases not matched to a gene: 15. CDR3 DNA: TGTGCCATCAGCGATGGGACTAGCGTCAATCGAGGGGGGGAGCTGTTTTTT. Translated, it gives CAISDGTSVNRGGELFF.

This chain connects TRBV7-4 to TRBJ2-5, with D perhaps TRBD1 (6 bases). Per germline, CDR1 SGHVT and CDR2 SQSDAQ. The V gene lost 3 bases and the J gene lost 5 bases, with 10 bases spanning the gap. The CDR3 loop spans 13 amino acids. CDR3 coding DNA: TGTGCCAGCAGCTTCCAGGGACACGAGACCCAGTACTTC. Amino acids: CASSFQGHETQYF.

The chain uses TRBV30 and TRBJ1-5; 9 bases fit TRBD1. CDR1 and CDR2 (germline): GTSNPN, SVGIG (reference sequence). CDR3 size: 14 residues. With V trimmed by 1 base and J by 5 bases, 3 bases remained unmatched. The CDR3 loop reads CAWSGGQGYQPQHF. DNA of the CDR3: TGTGCCTGGAGTGGGGGACAGGGATATCAGCCCCAGCATTTT.